This entry concerns a single TCR beta chain. Its antigen is still unknown. Sequence at one end of the junction differs from germline and may be a read error. The data derive from a study of cytomegalovirus exposure and HLA in healthy donors. As for the study in general: Previous work identified around 120 million unique TCR beta sequences from roughly 180 million T cells.

PCR primers comprised 60 Vbeta and 13 Jbeta primers. Data came from immunoSEQ multiplex PCR; TCRdb stores just in-frame clones and leaves some out. This sample yields under 200,000 clones, of which approximately 80% are seen a single time; roughly 2.3% belongs to the top ten. The study, taken as a whole, reports: Generally TCR sequences proved uncommon, though certain public TCRs appeared in numerous donors. Another analysis was done later, and it associated more than 15,000 TCR beta sequences with HLA alleles at 0.05 false discovery rate. Cytomegalovirus status was reportedly diagnosed by the classifier with high sensitivity and specificity.

CDR1 and CDR2 (germline): SQVTM, ANQGSEA. This CDR3 region has 16 residues. The V call is TRBV29-1, the J call TRBJ1-5; TRBD1 is a possible D gene (5 bases). This receptor was obtained from a man between 60 and 70 years old in good health and CMV-seronegative. Sequenced sample: PBMCs. CDR3 coding DNA: TGCAGCATTGAAGATCTCAGGGCCGGTCGTGATCAGCCCCAGCATTTT. Translating it yields CSIEDLRAGRDQPQHF.